Listed below are T cell receptor beta chains from one sample, sequenced in a study of T cell responses to AZD1222 COVID-19 vaccine. Libraries were prepared by immunoSEQ multiplex PCR; TCRdb keeps only in-frame clonotypes and omits some of them. Among around 200,000 clones listed, around 90% were seen once. Material: peripheral blood, obtained on day 0 of AZD1222 vaccination. Source of these receptors: an adult in good health. The CDR3 runs from the conserved cysteine through the conserved F or W. Each record gives: CDR3 length, J gene, V gene, D gene, clone size, CDR3 protein, CDR3 DNA. D genes are given only for firm matches. Size is omitted from some rows. Given values are once, few, many or a class for expanded clones.

12 | TRBJ2-7 | TRBV6-2/TRBV6-3 | . | once | CASSSGSYEQYF | TGTGCCAGCAGTTCCGGGTCTTACGAGCAGTACTTC
14 | TRBJ1-1 | TRBV4-2 | . | . | CASSQVTDSPEAFF | TGTGCCAGCAGCCAGGTGACTGATAGCCCTGAAGCTTTCTTT
14 | TRBJ2-2 | TRBV9 | . | . | CASSAGWHTGELFF | TGTGCCAGCAGCGCAGGGTGGCACACCGGGGAGCTGTTTTTT
16 | TRBJ1-5 | TRBV27 | TRBD1 | . | CASSPSGGISNQPQHF | TGTGCCAGCAGTCCCTCAGGGGGCATTTCCAATCAGCCCCAGCATTTT
15 | TRBJ1-1 | TRBV28 | TRBD1 | . | CASSRFGTEHTEAFF | TGTGCCAGCAGTCGCTTCGGGACAGAACACACTGAAGCTTTCTTT
16 | TRBJ2-3 | TRBV9 | TRBD1 | . | CASSPPRDRHTDTQYF | TGTGCCAGCAGCCCCCCCAGGGACAGGCACACAGATACGCAGTATTTT
14 | TRBJ1-4 | TRBV6-6 | . | . | CASSYVQGTGKLFF | TGTGCCAGCAGTTACGTCCAGGGGACTGGAAAACTGTTTTTT
16 | TRBJ2-5 | TRBV7-3 | TRBD2 | few | CASSPRLAGGQETQYF | TGTGCCAGCAGCCCTAGACTAGCGGGGGGGCAGGAGACCCAGTACTTC
13 | TRBJ1-1 | TRBV7-6 | . | . | CASSLGAVSEAFF | TGTGCCAGCAGCTTAGGGGCAGTCTCTGAAGCTTTCTTT
20 | TRBJ2-1 | TRBV9 | TRBD1 | . | CASSYSHGTGRVDFHNEQFF | TGTGCCAGCAGCTACTCCCACGGGACAGGGAGAGTAGATTTCCACAATGAGCAGTTCTTC
12 | TRBJ1-1 | TRBV6-5 | . | . | CASRTRRGEAFF | TGTGCCAGCAGGACGCGGCGGGGTGAAGCTTTCTTT
17 | TRBJ2-5 | TRBV7-9 | TRBD2 | . | CASSLGGLAVFRETQYF | TGTGCCAGCAGCTTAGGGGGACTAGCGGTCTTTCGGGAGACCCAGTACTTC
13 | TRBJ2-5 | TRBV12-3/TRBV12-4 | . | . | CASSRAVRETQYF | TGTGCCAGCAGTCGGGCCGTGCGGGAGACCCAGTACTTC
13 | TRBJ2-7 | TRBV6-6 | TRBD1 | . | CASIAQGRYEQYF | TGTGCCAGCATCGCACAGGGGCGCTACGAGCAGTACTTC
15 | TRBJ1-6 | TRBV7-6 | . | . | CASSLAQGENSPLHF | TGTGCCAGCAGCTTAGCCCAAGGGGAAAATTCACCCCTCCACTTT
14 | TRBJ1-1 | TRBV25-1 | TRBD1 | . | CASSEPGTVTEAFF | TGTGCCAGCAGTGAACCCGGGACAGTCACTGAAGCTTTCTTT
16 | TRBJ1-2 | TRBV7-2 | . | few | CASSSFLNSPRDGYTF | TGTGCCAGCAGCTCTTTTTTGAACAGCCCGCGGGATGGCTACACCTTC
15 | TRBJ1-4 | TRBV4-2 | TRBD1 | . | CASRGGDLLNEKLFF | TGTGCCAGCAGAGGGGGCGACCTACTTAATGAAAAACTGTTTTTT
13 | TRBJ1-2 | TRBV7-9 | . | . | CASSKDGNYGYTF | TGTGCCAGCAGCAAAGACGGAAACTATGGCTACACCTTC
15 | TRBJ2-7 | TRBV19 | TRBD1 | once | CASSPGTGVRYEQYF | TGTGCCAGTAGTCCCGGGACAGGGGTCCGCTACGAGCAGTACTTC
17 | TRBJ1-1 | TRBV4-3 | . | . | CASSQASSGTLNTEAFF | TGCGCCAGCAGCCAAGCTTCCTCCGGGACCCTGAACACTGAAGCTTTCTTT
14 | TRBJ1-2 | TRBV19 | . | . | CASSISSTNYGYTF | TGTGCCAGTAGTATATCATCTACAAACTATGGCTACACCTTC
14 | TRBJ2-1 | TRBV5-6 | TRBD2 | . | CASSLVGGGDEQFF | TGTGCCAGCAGCTTGGTGGGGGGAGGGGATGAGCAGTTCTTC
14 | TRBJ2-7 | TRBV25-1 | . | . | CASSDRIQGYEQYF | TGTGCCAGCAGTGATCGAATTCAAGGCTACGAGCAGTACTTC
15 | TRBJ1-2 | TRBV7-8 | . | . | CASSLAGSPNYGYTF | TGTGCCAGCAGCTTAGCTGGGTCCCCTAACTATGGCTACACCTTC
14 | TRBJ2-1 | TRBV6-6 | . | . | CASSYSIPFDEQFF | TGTGCCAGCAGTTACTCGATACCATTCGATGAGCAGTTCTTC
15 | TRBJ2-7 | TRBV27 | . | . | CASSPRGTQNYEQYF | TGTGCCAGCAGTCCCCGAGGTACGCAAAACTACGAGCAGTACTTC
12 | TRBJ1-1 | TRBV25-1 | . | . | CASSTGMAEAFF | TGTGCCAGCAGTACAGGGATGGCTGAAGCTTTCTTT
15 | TRBJ2-7 | TRBV7-3 | . | . | CASSLTGGQGYEQYF | TGTGCCAGCAGCTTAACTGGAGGTCAGGGCTACGAGCAGTACTTC
15 | TRBJ2-7 | TRBV9 | TRBD2 | . | CASSVGPSGAYEQYF | TGTGCCAGCAGCGTAGGTCCTAGCGGCGCCTACGAGCAGTACTTC
14 | TRBJ1-1 | TRBV9 | . | . | CASSEQGLDTEAFF | TGTGCCAGCAGCGAACAGGGATTGGACACTGAAGCTTTCTTT
14 | TRBJ2-3 | TRBV5-1 | . | . | CASSLGGFTDTQYF | TGCGCCAGCAGCTTGGGAGGGTTTACAGATACGCAGTATTTT
14 | TRBJ1-2 | TRBV29-1 | TRBD1 | . | CSVEPGDRAYGYTF | TGCAGCGTTGAACCTGGGGACAGGGCCTATGGCTACACCTTC